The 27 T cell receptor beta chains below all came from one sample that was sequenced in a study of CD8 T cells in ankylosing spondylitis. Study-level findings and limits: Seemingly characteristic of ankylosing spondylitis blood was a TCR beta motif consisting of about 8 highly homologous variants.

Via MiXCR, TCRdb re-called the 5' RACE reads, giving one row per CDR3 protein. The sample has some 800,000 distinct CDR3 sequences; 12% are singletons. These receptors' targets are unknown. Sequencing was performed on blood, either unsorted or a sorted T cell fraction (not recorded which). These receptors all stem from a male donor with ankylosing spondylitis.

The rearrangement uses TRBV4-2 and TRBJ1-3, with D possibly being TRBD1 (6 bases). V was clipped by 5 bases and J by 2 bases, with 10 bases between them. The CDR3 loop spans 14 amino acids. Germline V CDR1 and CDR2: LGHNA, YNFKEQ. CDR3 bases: TGTGCCAGCAGCAGTACAGGGCCTGGAAACACCATATATTTT. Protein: CASSSTGPGNTIYF.

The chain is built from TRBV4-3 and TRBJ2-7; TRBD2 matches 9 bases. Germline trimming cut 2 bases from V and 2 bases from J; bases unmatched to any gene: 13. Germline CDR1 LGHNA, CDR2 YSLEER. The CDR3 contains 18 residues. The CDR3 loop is CASSQTIRSSGSTYEQYF. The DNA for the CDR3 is TGCGCCAGCAGCCAAACTATAAGGAGTAGCGGGAGTACCTACGAGCAGTACTTC.

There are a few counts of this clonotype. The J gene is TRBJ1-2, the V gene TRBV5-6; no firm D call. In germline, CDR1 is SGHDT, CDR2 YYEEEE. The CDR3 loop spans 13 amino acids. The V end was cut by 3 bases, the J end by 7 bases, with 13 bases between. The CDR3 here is CASSSLLTFGYTF. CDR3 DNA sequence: TGTGCCAGCAGCTCCCTCCTTACGTTTGGCTACACCTTC.

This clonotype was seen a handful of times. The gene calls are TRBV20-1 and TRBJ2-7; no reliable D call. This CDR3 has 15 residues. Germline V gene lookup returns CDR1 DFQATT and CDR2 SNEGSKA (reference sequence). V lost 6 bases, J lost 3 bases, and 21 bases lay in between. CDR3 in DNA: TGCAGTGCCCGTACCGCGACCTCAAACAACTACGAGCAGTACTTC. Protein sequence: CSARTATSNNYEQYF.

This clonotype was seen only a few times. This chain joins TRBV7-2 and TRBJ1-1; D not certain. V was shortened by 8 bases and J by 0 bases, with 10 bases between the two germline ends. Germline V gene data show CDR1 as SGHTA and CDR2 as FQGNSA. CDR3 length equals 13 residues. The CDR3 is CASRIAMNTEAFF. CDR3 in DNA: TGTGCCAGCCGTATAGCTATGAACACTGAAGCTTTCTTT.

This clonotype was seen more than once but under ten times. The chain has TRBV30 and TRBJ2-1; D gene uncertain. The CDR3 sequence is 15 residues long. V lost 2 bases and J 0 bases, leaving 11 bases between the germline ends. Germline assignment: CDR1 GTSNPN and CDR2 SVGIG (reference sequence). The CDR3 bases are TGTGCCTGGAGTCCGGCCAAGAGCTCCTACAATGAGCAGTTCTTC. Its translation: CAWSPAKSSYNEQFF.

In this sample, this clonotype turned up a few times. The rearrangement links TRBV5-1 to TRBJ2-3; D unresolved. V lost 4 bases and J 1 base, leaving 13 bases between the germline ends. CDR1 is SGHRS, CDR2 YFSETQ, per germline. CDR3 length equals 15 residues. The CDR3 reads CASSPGSWGTDTQYF. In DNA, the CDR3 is TGCGCCAGCAGCCCCGGCAGTTGGGGCACAGATACGCAGTATTTT.

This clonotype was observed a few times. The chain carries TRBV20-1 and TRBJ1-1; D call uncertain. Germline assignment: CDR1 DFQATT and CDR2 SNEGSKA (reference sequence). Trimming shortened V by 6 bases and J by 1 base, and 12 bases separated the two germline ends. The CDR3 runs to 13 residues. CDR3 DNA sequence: TGCAGTGCAACCCATCGGGGGAACACTGAAGCTTTCTTT. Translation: CSATHRGNTEAFF.

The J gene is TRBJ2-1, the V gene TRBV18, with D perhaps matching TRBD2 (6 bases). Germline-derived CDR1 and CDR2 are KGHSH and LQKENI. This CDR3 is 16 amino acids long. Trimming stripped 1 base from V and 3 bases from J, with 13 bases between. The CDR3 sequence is CASSPLGGGHYNEQFF. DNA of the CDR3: TGTGCCAGCTCACCACTCGGGGGAGGCCACTACAATGAGCAGTTCTTC.

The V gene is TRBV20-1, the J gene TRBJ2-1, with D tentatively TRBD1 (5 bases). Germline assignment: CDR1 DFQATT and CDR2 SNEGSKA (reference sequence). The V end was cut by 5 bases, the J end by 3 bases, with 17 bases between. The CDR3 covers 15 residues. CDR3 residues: CSASPHPDSYNEQFF. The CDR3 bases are TGCAGTGCTTCTCCTCACCCTGACAGCTACAATGAGCAGTTCTTC.

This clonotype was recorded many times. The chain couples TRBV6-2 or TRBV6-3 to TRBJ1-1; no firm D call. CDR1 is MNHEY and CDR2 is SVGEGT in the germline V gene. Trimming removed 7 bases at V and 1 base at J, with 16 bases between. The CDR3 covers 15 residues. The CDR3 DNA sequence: TGTGCCAGCACCCCGTGGGCGGCGGCGAACACTGAAGCTTTCTTT. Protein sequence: CASTPWAAANTEAFF.

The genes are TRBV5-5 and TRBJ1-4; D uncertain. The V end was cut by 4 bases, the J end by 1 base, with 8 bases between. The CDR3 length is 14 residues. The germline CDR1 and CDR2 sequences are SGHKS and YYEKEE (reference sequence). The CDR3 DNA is TGTGCCAGCAGCCATACAGAAACTAATGAAAAACTGTTTTTT. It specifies CASSHTETNEKLFF.

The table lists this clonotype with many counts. The CDR3 sequence is CASSQDRAVPLYF. The DNA for the CDR3 is TGCGCCAGCAGCCAAGATCGGGCGGTCCCCTTGTACTTC. The V call is TRBV4-3, the J call TRBJ2-7; no firm D call. Germline V gives CDR1 LGHNA, CDR2 YSLEER. Trimming removed 0 bases from V and 12 bases from J, with 15 bases in between. The CDR3 extends over 13 amino acids.

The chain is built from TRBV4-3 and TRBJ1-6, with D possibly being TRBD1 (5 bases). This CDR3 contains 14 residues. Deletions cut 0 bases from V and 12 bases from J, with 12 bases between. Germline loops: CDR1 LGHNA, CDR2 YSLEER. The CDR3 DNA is TGCGCCAGCAGCCAAGAGGGACGGACCAGACCCCTCCACTTT. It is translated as CASSQEGRTRPLHF.

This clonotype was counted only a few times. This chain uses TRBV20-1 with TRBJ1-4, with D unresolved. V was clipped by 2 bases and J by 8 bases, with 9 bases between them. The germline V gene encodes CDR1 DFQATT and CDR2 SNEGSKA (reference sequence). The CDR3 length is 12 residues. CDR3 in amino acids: CSARFGNEKLFF. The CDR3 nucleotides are TGCAGTGCTAGATTCGGGAACGAAAAACTGTTTTTT.

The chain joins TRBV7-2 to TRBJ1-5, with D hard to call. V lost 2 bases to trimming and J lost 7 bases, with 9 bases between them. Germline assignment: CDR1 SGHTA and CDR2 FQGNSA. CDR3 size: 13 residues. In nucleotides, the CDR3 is TGTGCCAGCAGCTTATCGTTCTACCAGCCCCAGCATTTT. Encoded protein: CASSLSFYQPQHF.

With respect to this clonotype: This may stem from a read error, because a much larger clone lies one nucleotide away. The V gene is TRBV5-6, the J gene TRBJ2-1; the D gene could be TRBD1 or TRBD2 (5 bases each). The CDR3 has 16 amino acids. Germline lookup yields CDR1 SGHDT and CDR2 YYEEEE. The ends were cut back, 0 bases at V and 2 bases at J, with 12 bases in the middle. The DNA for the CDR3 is TGTGCCAGCAGCTTGGGATGGGGGATCCCCTACAATGAGCAGTTCTTC. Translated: CASSLGWGIPYNEQFF.

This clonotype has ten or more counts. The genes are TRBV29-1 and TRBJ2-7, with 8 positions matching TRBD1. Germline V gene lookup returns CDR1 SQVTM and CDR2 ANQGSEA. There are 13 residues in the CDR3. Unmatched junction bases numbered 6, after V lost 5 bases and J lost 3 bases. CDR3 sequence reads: CSVTGQGSYEQYF. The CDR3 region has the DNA TGCAGCGTTACAGGACAGGGCAGCTACGAGCAGTACTTC.

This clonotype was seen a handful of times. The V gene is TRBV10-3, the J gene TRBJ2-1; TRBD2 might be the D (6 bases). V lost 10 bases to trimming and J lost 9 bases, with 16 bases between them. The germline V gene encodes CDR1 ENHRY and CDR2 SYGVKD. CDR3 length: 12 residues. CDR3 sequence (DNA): TGTGCCACAAGGAGGGGAACGACTGAGCAGTTCTTC. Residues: CATRRGTTEQFF.

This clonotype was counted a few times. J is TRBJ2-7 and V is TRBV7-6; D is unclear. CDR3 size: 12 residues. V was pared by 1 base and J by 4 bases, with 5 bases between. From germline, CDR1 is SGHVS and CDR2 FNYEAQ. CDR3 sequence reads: CASSLEEYEQYF. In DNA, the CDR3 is TGTGCCAGCAGCTTAGAGGAATACGAGCAGTACTTC.

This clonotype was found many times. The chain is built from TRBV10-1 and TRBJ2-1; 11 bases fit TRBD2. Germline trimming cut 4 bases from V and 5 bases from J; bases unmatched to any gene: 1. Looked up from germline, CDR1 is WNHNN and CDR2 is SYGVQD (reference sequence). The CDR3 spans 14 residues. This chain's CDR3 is CASSVAGGDNEQFF. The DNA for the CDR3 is TGCGCCAGCAGTGTAGCGGGAGGGGACAATGAGCAGTTCTTC.

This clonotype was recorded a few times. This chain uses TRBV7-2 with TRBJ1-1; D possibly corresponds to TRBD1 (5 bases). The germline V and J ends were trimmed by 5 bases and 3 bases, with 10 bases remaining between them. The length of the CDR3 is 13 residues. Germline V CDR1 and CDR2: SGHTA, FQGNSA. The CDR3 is CASSRSTDTEAFF. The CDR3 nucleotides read TGTGCCAGCAGCAGATCGACAGACACTGAAGCTTTCTTT.

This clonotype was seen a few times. CDR3 sequence reads: CASGLGTSGRTDTQYF. The CDR3 DNA reads TGTGCTAGTGGTTTGGGGACTAGCGGTCGCACAGATACGCAGTATTTT. V usage is TRBV12-5 and J usage is TRBJ2-3, with 10 bases matching TRBD2. CDR3 size: 16 residues. With V trimmed by 1 base and J by 1 base, 2 bases remained unmatched. Germline CDR1 LGHNT, CDR2 FRNRAP.

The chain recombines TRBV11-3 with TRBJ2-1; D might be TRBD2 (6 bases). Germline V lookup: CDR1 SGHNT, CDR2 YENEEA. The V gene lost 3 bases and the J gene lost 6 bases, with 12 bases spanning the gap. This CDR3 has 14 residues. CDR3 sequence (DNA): TGTGCCAGCAGCTTCAAACGGGGGTCCAATGAGCAGTTCTTC. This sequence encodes CASSFKRGSNEQFF.

The CDR3, as DNA: TGTGCCAGCACCTTGGAGGGACTAGCTAACTATGGCTACACCTTC. Its translation: CASTLEGLANYGYTF. This chain links TRBV6-1 with TRBJ1-2; a possible D gene is TRBD1 (5 bases). Germline assignment: CDR1 MNHNS and CDR2 SASEGT. CDR3 length: 15 amino acids. Trimming pared 7 bases from V and 0 bases from J, leaving 15 bases between.

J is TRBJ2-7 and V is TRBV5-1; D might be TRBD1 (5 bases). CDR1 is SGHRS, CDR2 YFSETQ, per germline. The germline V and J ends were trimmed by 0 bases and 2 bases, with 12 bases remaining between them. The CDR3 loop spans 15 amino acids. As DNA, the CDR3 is TGCGCCAGCAGCTTGGGGGGCAGCCTAGCCTACGAGCAGTACTTC. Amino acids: CASSLGGSLAYEQYF.

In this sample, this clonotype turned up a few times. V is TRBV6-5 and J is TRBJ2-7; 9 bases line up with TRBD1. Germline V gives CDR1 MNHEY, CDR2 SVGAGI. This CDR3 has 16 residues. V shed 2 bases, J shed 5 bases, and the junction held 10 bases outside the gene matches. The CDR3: CASSYTGTGLRNEQYF. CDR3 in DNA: TGTGCCAGCAGTTACACCGGGACAGGGCTAAGAAACGAGCAGTACTTC.